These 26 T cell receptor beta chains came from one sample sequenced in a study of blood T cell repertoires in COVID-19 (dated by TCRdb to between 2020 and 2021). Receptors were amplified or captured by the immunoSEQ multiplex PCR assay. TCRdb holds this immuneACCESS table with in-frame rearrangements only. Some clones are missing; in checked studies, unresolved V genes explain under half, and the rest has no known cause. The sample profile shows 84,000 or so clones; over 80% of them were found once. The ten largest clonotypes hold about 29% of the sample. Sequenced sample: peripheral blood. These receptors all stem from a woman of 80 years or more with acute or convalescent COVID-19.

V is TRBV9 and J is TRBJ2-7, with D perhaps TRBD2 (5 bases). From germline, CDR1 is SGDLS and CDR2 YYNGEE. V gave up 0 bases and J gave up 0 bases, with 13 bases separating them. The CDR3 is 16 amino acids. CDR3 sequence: CASSVGGSGFSYEQYF. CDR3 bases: TGTGCCAGCAGCGTAGGAGGAAGCGGATTCTCCTACGAGCAGTACTTC.

The CDR3 DNA reads TGCGCCAGCAGCTTACTAGCGGACCAGATTAATGAGCAGTTCTTC. Translating it yields CASSLLADQINEQFF. This chain uses TRBV5-1 with TRBJ2-1, with 8 bases fitting TRBD2. With V trimmed by 2 bases and J by 7 bases, 8 bases remained unmatched. Germline V lookup: CDR1 SGHRS, CDR2 YFSETQ. There are 15 residues in the CDR3. Based on the CDR3 plus reference TRBV5-1 and TRBJ2-1, the full variable domain is KAGVTQTPRYLIKTRGQQVTLSCSPISGHRSVSWYQQTPGQGLQFLFEYFSETQRNKGNFPGRFSGRQFSNSRSEMNVSTLELGDSALYLCASSLLADQINEQFFGPGTRLTVL.

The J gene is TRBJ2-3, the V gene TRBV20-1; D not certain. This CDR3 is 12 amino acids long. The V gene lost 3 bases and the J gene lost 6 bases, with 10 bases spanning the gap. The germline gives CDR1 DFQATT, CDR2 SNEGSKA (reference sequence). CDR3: CSASLESDTQYF. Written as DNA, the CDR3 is TGCAGTGCTAGTCTAGAGTCGGATACGCAGTATTTT.

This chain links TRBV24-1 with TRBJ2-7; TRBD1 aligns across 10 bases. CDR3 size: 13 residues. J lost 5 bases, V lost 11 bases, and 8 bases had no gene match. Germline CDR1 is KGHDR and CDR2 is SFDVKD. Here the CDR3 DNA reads TGTGCCATAGGGACAGGGGATTGGAACGAGCAGTACTTC. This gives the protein CAIGTGDWNEQYF.

The CDR3 spells CASSGWTERQETQYF. DNA of the CDR3: TGTGCCAGCTCGGGATGGACAGAGAGACAAGAGACCCAGTACTTC. The V and J genes are TRBV18 and TRBJ2-5, with D perhaps matching TRBD1 (6 bases). The CDR3 is made up of 15 amino acids. CDR1 is KGHSH and CDR2 is LQKENI in the germline V gene. V was pared by 6 bases and J by 2 bases, with 16 bases between.

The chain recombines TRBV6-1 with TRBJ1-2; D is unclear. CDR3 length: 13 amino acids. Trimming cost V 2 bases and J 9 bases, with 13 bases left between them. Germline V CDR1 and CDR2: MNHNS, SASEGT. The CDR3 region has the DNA TGTGCCAGCAGTGAACGAGGGCAGGAGAGCTACACCTTC. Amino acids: CASSERGQESYTF.

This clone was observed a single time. For the CDR3, the DNA is TGTGCCAGCAGCCCTGGGACAGACCAAGCTTTCTTT. This encodes CASSPGTDQAFF. V is TRBV7-2 and J is TRBJ1-1; the match to TRBD1 covers 7 bases. V gave up 5 bases and J gave up 9 bases; unmatched junction bases: 6. CDR1 and CDR2 (germline): SGHTA, FQGNSA. The CDR3 is 12 residues long.

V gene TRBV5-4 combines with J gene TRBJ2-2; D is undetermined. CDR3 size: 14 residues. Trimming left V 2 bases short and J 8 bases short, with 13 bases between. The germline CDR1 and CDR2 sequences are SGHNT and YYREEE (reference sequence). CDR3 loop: CASSFMRPEGELFF. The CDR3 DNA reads TGTGCCAGCAGCTTTATGCGGCCGGAAGGGGAGCTGTTTTTT.

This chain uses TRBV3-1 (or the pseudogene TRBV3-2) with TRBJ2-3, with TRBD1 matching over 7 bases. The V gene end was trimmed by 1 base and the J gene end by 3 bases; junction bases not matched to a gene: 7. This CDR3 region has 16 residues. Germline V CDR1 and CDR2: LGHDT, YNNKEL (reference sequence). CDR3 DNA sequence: TGTGCCAGCAGCCAAGCAGGGGGTAGTGGTACAGATACGCAGTATTTT. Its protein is CASSQAGGSGTDTQYF.

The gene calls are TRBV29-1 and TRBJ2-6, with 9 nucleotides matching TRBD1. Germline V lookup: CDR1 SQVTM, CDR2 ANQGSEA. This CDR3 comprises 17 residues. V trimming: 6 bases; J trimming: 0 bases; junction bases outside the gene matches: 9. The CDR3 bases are TGCAGCGTCTCTCGTGGGACAGGGACCTCTGGGGCCAACGTCCTGACTTTC. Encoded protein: CSVSRGTGTSGANVLTF.

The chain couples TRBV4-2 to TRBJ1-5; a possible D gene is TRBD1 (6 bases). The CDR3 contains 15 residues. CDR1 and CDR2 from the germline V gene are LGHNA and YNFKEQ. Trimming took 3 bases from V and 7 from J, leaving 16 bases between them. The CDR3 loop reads CASSQEEGGVQPQHF. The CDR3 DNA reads TGTGCCAGCAGCCAGGAGGAGGGGGGGGTCCAGCCCCAGCATTTT.

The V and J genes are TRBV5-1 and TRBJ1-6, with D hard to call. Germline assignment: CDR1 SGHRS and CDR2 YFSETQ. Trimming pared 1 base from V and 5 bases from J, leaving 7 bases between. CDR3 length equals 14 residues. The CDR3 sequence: CASSLTVDNSPLHF. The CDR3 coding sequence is TGCGCCAGCAGCTTGACAGTTGATAATTCACCCCTCCACTTT.

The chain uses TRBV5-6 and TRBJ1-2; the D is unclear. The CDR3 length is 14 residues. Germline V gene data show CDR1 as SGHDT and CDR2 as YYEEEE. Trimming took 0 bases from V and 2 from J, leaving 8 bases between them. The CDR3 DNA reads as TGTGCCAGCAGCTTGGTAATAGAAAACTATGGCTACACCTTC. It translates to CASSLVIENYGYTF.

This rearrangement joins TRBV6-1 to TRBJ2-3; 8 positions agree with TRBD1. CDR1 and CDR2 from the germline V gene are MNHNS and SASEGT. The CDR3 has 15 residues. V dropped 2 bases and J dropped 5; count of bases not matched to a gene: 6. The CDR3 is CASSERAGGQDTQYF. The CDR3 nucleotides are TGTGCCAGCAGTGAAAGGGCAGGGGGCCAAGATACGCAGTATTTT.

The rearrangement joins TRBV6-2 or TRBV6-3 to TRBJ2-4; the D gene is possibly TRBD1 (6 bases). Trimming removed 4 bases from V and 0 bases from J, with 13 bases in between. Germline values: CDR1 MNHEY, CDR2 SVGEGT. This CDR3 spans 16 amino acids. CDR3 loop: CASSSGQLLAKNIQYF. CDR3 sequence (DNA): TGTGCCAGCAGTTCTGGACAGCTCCTAGCCAAAAACATTCAGTACTTC.

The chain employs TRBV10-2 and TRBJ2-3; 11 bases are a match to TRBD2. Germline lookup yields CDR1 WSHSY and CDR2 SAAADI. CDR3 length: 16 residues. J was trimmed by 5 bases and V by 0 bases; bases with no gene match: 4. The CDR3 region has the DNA TGCGCCAGCAGTGAGTCGAGACTAGCGGGACTAGATACGCAGTATTTT. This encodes CASSESRLAGLDTQYF.

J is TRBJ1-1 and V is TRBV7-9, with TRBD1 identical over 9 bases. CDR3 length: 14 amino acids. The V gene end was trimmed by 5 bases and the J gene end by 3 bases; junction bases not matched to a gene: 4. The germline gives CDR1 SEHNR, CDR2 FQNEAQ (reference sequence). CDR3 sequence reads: CASSLTGGYTEAFF. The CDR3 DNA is TGTGCCAGCAGCCTAACAGGGGGCTACACTGAAGCTTTCTTT.

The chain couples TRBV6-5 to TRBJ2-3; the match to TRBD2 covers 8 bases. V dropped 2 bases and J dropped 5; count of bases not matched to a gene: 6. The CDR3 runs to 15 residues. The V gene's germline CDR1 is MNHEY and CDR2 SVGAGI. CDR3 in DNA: TGTGCCAGCAGTTACCGCGGGACTAGTGGAGATACGCAGTATTTT. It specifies CASSYRGTSGDTQYF.

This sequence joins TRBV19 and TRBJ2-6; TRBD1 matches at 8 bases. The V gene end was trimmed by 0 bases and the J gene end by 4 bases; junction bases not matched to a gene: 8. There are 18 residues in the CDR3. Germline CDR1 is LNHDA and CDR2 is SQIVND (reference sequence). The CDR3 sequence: CASSIDGQGAVGANVLTF. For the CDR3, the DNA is TGTGCCAGTAGTATAGATGGCCAGGGGGCGGTCGGGGCCAACGTCCTGACTTTC. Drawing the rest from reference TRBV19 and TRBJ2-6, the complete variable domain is DGGITQSPKYLFRKEGQNVTLSCEQNLNHDAMYWYRQDPGQGLRLIYYSQIVNDFQKGDIAEGYSVSREKKESFPLTVTSAQKNPTAFYLCASSIDGQGAVGANVLTFGAGSRLTVL.

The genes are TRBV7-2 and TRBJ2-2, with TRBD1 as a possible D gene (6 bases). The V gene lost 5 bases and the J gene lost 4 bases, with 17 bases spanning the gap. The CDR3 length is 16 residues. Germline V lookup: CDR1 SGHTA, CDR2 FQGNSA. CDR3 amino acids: CASSQTGMRGTGELFF. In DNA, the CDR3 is TGTGCCAGCAGCCAGACAGGCATGCGTGGCACCGGGGAGCTGTTTTTT.

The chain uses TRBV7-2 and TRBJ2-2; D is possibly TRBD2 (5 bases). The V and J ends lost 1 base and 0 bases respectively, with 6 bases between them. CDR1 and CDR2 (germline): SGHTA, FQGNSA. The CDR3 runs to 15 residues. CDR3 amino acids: CASSLGLPNTGELFF. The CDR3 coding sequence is TGTGCCAGCAGCTTAGGACTACCGAACACCGGGGAGCTGTTTTTT.

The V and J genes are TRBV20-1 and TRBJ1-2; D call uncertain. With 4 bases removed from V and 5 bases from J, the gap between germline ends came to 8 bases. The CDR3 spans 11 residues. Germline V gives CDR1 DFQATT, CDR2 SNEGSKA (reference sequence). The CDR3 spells CSAKQRYGYTF. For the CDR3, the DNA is TGCAGTGCTAAGCAACGGTATGGCTACACCTTC.

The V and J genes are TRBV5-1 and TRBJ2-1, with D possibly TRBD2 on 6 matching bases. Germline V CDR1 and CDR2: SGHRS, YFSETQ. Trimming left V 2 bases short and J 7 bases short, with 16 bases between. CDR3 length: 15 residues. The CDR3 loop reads CASSFSIGGQNEQFF. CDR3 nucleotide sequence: TGCGCCAGCAGCTTTTCTATCGGGGGTCAGAATGAGCAGTTCTTC.

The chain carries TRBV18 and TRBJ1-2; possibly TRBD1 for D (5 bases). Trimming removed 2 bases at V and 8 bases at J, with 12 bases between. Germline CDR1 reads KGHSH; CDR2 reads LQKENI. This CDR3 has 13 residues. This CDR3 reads CASSPDSQSGYTF. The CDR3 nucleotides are TGTGCCAGCTCACCAGACAGCCAAAGCGGCTACACCTTC.

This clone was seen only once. CDR3 sequence reads: CASSPGTGLETQYF. CDR3 coding DNA: TGCGCCAGCAGCCCAGGGACAGGGTTAGAGACCCAGTACTTC. The chain links TRBV5-1 to TRBJ2-5; 9 bases line up with TRBD1. V was clipped by 4 bases and J by 4 bases; unmatched bases: 5. This CDR3 is built from 14 residues. Germline values: CDR1 SGHRS, CDR2 YFSETQ.

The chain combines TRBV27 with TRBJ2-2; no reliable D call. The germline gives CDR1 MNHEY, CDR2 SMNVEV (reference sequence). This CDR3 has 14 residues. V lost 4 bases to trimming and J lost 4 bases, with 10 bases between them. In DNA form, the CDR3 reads TGTGCCAGCAGTTCGCAGGTGATCACCGGGGAGCTGTTTTTT. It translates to CASSSQVITGELFF.